This T cell receptor beta chain was sequenced during a study of T cell changes during pregnancy in multiple sclerosis (dated by TCRdb to the late 2010s). The study in broad terms: Changes in the T cell repertoire over the course of pregnancy were examined in this study in women with multiple sclerosis.

Libraries came from the immunoSEQ multiplex PCR assay. TCRdb's version of the immuneACCESS table is confined to in-frame rearrangements and falls short of the full clone set. An unresolved V gene accounts for under half of the shortfall where checked; the remainder is of unknown origin. The sample table holds about 89,000 clones, of which around 92% were seen once. The biggest ten clones account for around 2.1% of the sample. Of note for this clone: Its antigen is not yet known. Per-base quality was not reported, and no clone a single base away is much larger than it.

Trimming costs V 1 base and J 2 bases, and their ends lie 8 bases apart. The germline V gene (reference sequence) specifies LNHDA as CDR1 and SQIVND as CDR2. Spanning cysteine to phenylalanine, the CDR3 consists of 14 amino acids. The only DNA kept is the CDR3, 42 bases in frame from the first base. Sequenced material: peripheral blood, taken after pregnancy. The chain is encoded by TRBV19 joined to TRBJ1-2; TRBD1 could be the D gene, as 5 bases match. This TCR came from a female donor in good health, enrolled as a control in a pregnancy study. This receptor has the CDR3 CASSIVRQNYGYTF. In nucleotide form, the sequence is TGTGCCAGTAGTATAGTTCGACAGAACTATGGCTACACCTTC.